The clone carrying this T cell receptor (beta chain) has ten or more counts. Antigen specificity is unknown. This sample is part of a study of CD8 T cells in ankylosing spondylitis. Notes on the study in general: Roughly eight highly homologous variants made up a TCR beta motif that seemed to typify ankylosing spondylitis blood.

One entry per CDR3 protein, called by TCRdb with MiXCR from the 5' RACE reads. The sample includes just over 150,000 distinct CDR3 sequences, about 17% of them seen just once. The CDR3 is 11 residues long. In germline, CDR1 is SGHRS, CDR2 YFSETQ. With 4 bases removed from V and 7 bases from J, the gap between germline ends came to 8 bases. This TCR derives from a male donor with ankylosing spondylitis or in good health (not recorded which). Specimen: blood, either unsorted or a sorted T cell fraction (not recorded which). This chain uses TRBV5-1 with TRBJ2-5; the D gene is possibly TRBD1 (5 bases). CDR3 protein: CASSGRGTQYF. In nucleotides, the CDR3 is TGCGCCAGCAGCGGAAGGGGGACCCAGTACTTC. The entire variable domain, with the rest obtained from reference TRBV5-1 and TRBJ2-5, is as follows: KAGVTQTPRYLIKTRGQQVTLSCSPISGHRSVSWYQQTPGQGLQFLFEYFSETQRNKGNFPGRFSGRQFSNSRSEMNVSTLELGDSALYLCASSGRGTQYFGPGTRLLVL.